This T cell receptor (beta chain) stems from a study of blood T cell repertoires in COVID-19. Across the study: Nucleic acid was either cDNA or gDNA, and it came from T cells, B-cell-depleted T cells, or PBMCs.

Repertoires were generated with immunoSEQ multiplex PCR, while TCRdb's copy carries only in-frame clones and drops some. The sample includes 240,000 or so clones, about 89% of them seen just once. This CDR3 has 15 amino acids. Trimming stripped 6 bases from V and 0 bases from J, with 12 bases between. Germline assignment: CDR1 MDHEN and CDR2 SYDVKM. The J gene is TRBJ1-3, the V gene TRBV28; tentatively, D is TRBD1 (6 bases). Sequenced material: PBMCs or T cells enriched from blood (not recorded which). This clonotype originated in a man between 35 and 55 years old who had recovered from COVID-19. Here the CDR3 reads CASSPTGYSGNTIYF. The CDR3 DNA reads TGTGCCAGCAGCCCAACAGGGTACTCTGGAAACACCATATATTTT.